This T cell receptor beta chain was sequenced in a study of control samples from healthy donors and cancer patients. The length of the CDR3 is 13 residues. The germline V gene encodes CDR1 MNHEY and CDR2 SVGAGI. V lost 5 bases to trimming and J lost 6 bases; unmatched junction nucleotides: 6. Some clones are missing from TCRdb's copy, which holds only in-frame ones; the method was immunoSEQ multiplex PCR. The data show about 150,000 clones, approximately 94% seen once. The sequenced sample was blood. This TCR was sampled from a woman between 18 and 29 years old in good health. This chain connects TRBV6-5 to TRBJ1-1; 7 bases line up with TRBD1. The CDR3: CASSQQGTPEAFF. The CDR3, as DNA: TGTGCCAGCAGTCAACAGGGGACCCCTGAAGCTTTCTTT.